A single sample gave rise to the 30 T cell receptor beta chains below, sequenced in a study of graft-versus-host responses after intestinal transplantation. The data were produced by immunoSEQ multiplex PCR, yet TCRdb's version contains in-frame clones alone and is incomplete. The data show about 85,000 clones, with approximately 82% seen just once and roughly 0.83% held by the top ten. Antigens for these TCRs are unknown. The source material was unstimulated CD4+ T cells sorted from spleen or lymph node cells, sampled before intestinal transplant. The receptors originated from a human donor who received an intestinal transplant.

The rearrangement joins TRBV25-1 to TRBJ2-1; the match to TRBD2 covers 7 bases. The germline CDR1 and CDR2 sequences are MGHDK and SYGVNS. V was pared by 4 bases and J by 0 bases, with 9 bases of the junction left unmatched. The CDR3 totals 17 residues. The CDR3 DNA reads as TGTGCCAGCAGTGGGCCCACGGGGGGAAGCTCCTACAATGAGCAGTTCTTC. Translated: CASSGPTGGSSYNEQFF.

The chain joins TRBV29-1 to TRBJ2-3, with 7 bases matching TRBD1. Germline V gene lookup returns CDR1 SQVTM and CDR2 ANQGSEA. V shed 6 bases and J 3 bases; nucleotides not matched to a gene: 9. CDR3 size: 14 residues. As DNA, the CDR3 is TGCAGCGTAAGGACAGGCCTAAGGACAGATACGCAGTATTTT. Translation gives CSVRTGLRTDTQYF.

The table lists this clone with a few counts. V usage is TRBV18 and J usage is TRBJ2-1; 7 bases map to TRBD1. Germline trimming cut 0 bases from V and 4 bases from J; bases unmatched to any gene: 3. The CDR3 extends over 15 amino acids. CDR1 KGHSH and CDR2 LQKENI come from the germline V gene. CDR3 DNA: TGTGCCAGCTCACCACCCAGCAGGGGGTACAATGAGCAGTTCTTC. Translating it yields CASSPPSRGYNEQFF.

This rearrangement joins TRBV4-2 to TRBJ1-1; 7 bases align to TRBD1. Trimming at V came to 0 bases and at J to 7 bases, leaving 11 bases not matched to a gene. The CDR3 extends over 16 amino acids. Germline CDR1 is LGHNA and CDR2 is YNFKEQ. Here the CDR3 reads CASSQDVRQGKVEAFF. The CDR3 nucleotides are TGTGCCAGCAGCCAAGATGTGAGACAGGGTAAGGTTGAAGCTTTCTTT.

The chain carries TRBV19 and TRBJ1-5; no definite D call. The CDR3 loop spans 12 amino acids. The germline gives CDR1 LNHDA, CDR2 SQIVND (reference sequence). Trimming pared 6 bases from V and 7 bases from J, leaving 10 bases between. The CDR3 sequence is CASRRALQPQHF. DNA for the CDR3: TGTGCCAGTAGGAGGGCTCTCCAGCCCCAGCATTTT.

This clone occurred a few times. The genes are TRBV6-1 and TRBJ2-7, with 8 bases aligning to TRBD2. Germline V gene lookup returns CDR1 MNHNS and CDR2 SASEGT. The trim removed 2 bases at V and 4 bases at J, leaving 7 bases unmatched. This CDR3 has 15 amino acids. This chain's CDR3 is CASSERVAGSYEQYF. The CDR3 nucleotides are TGTGCCAGCAGTGAACGGGTAGCGGGGTCTTACGAGCAGTACTTC.

The chain is built from TRBV5-8 and TRBJ1-2, with D possibly matching TRBD1 (6 bases). This CDR3 is built from 13 residues. Germline V gene sequence: CDR1 SGHTS, CDR2 YDEGEE. The V end lost 5 bases, the J end lost 7 bases, and 15 bases lay between the germline ends. CDR3 sequence: CASRPRGMRGYTF. The CDR3 DNA is TGTGCCAGCAGGCCCAGGGGAATGCGTGGCTACACCTTC.

The rearrangement joins TRBV18 to TRBJ1-5, with TRBD1 as a possible D gene (5 bases). Trimming cost V 3 bases and J 4 bases, with 10 bases left between them. CDR3 length equals 14 residues. Germline V lookup: CDR1 KGHSH, CDR2 LQKENI. CDR3 region: CASSPTGGNQPQHF. For the CDR3, the DNA is TGTGCCAGCTCACCCACTGGGGGGAATCAGCCCCAGCATTTT. Together with reference TRBV18 and TRBJ1-5, the CDR3 gives the full variable domain: NAGVMQNPRHLVRRRGQEARLRCSPMKGHSHVYWYRQLPEEGLKFMVYLQKENIIDESGMPKERFSAEFPKEGPSILRIQQVVRGDSAAYFCASSPTGGNQPQHFGDGTRLSIL.

J is TRBJ2-7 and V is TRBV6-5, with 7 bases lining up with TRBD2. V was clipped by 4 bases and J by 0 bases; unmatched bases: 6. This CDR3 spans 15 amino acids. The V gene's germline CDR1 is MNHEY and CDR2 SVGAGI. In nucleotides, the CDR3 is TGTGCCAGCAGTTCCATCAGGGACTACTCCTACGAGCAGTACTTC. Protein product: CASSSIRDYSYEQYF.

The V and J genes are TRBV5-1 and TRBJ2-1; 9 bases agree with TRBD1. Germline values: CDR1 SGHRS, CDR2 YFSETQ. Trimming cost V 4 bases and J 0 bases; bases outside gene matches: 5. The CDR3 runs 16 residues. CDR3 amino acids: CASSPAGQGSYNEQFF. The CDR3 DNA is TGCGCCAGCAGCCCCGCGGGACAGGGCTCCTACAATGAGCAGTTCTTC.

The genes are TRBV11-2 and TRBJ1-4; D may be TRBD1 (6 bases). This CDR3 contains 16 residues. CDR1 and CDR2 (germline): SGHAT, FQNNGV. V lost 6 bases and J lost 3, with 17 bases in between. CDR3 sequence (DNA): TGTGCCAGCAGTACAAGGGGGGGCGATGCTAATGAAAAACTGTTTTTT. It is translated as CASSTRGGDANEKLFF.

The V and J genes are TRBV5-8 and TRBJ1-4; 7 bases align to TRBD1. CDR1 and CDR2 from the germline V gene are SGHTS and YDEGEE. After removal of 8 bases from V and 6 bases from J, the junction contained 7 bases not matched to a gene. The length of the CDR3 is 13 residues. The CDR3, as DNA: TGTGCCAGTCGCACAGGGGCGGATGAAAAACTGTTTTTT. Encoded protein: CASRTGADEKLFF.

With regard to this clone: Other nucleotide sequences in the sample specify the same CDR3. V and J are TRBV6-5 and TRBJ1-2; no firm D call. The CDR3 runs 15 residues. The V gene's germline CDR1 is MNHEY and CDR2 SVGAGI. Deletions cut 0 bases from V and 2 bases from J, with 10 bases between. The CDR3 loop reads CASSYSSGTNYGYTF. As DNA, the CDR3 is TGTGCCAGCAGTTACTCGTCAGGCACCAACTATGGCTACACCTTC.

The chain employs TRBV2 and TRBJ2-5; 8 bases line up with TRBD1. The V gene end was trimmed by 6 bases and the J gene end by 4 bases; junction bases not matched to a gene: 1. This CDR3 contains 12 residues. Germline CDR1 is SNHLY and CDR2 is FYNNEI. The CDR3 DNA sequence: TGTGCCAGCAGAGGGACAGGAGAGACCCAGTACTTC. This sequence encodes CASRGTGETQYF.

Turning to this clone: A read error may account for a junction end that differs from germline. For the CDR3, the DNA is TGTGCCAGCAGTGAAGACAGGGCCGGAGAGCTGTTTTTT. Protein product: CASSEDRAGELFF. The chain uses TRBV2 and TRBJ2-2; TRBD1 might be the D (6 bases). The CDR3 is made up of 13 amino acids. Germline CDR1 is SNHLY and CDR2 is FYNNEI.

The CDR3 reads CAWARLNTEAFF. CDR3 coding DNA: TGTGCCTGGGCCCGGTTGAACACTGAAGCTTTCTTT. The genes are TRBV30 and TRBJ1-1; unclear D gene. CDR3 length: 12 amino acids. Germline V gene sequence: CDR1 GTSNPN, CDR2 SVGIG (reference sequence). The V gene lost 5 bases and the J gene lost 0 bases, with 7 bases spanning the gap. The full variable domain, its missing parts supplied by reference TRBV30 and TRBJ1-1, is SQTIHQWPATLVQPVGSPLSLECTVEGTSNPNLYWYRQAAGRGLQLLFYSVGIGQISSEVPQNLSASRPQDRQFILSSKKLLLSDSGFYLCAWARLNTEAFFGQGTRLTVV.

The genes are TRBV5-1 and TRBJ2-5; TRBD1 agrees at 7 bases. Unmatched junction bases numbered 3, after V lost 0 bases and J lost 4 bases. CDR1 is SGHRS and CDR2 is YFSETQ in the germline V gene. This CDR3 spans 14 amino acids. DNA of the CDR3: TGCGCCAGCAGCTTGGTCGGGACAGCAGAGACCCAGTACTTC. It yields the protein CASSLVGTAETQYF. Full variable domain (remainder filled in from reference TRBV5-1 and TRBJ2-5): KAGVTQTPRYLIKTRGQQVTLSCSPISGHRSVSWYQQTPGQGLQFLFEYFSETQRNKGNFPGRFSGRQFSNSRSEMNVSTLELGDSALYLCASSLVGTAETQYFGPGTRLLVL.

The V call is TRBV28, the J call TRBJ1-3; 7 bases map to TRBD1. Germline CDR1 and CDR2: MDHEN and SYDVKM. J lost 0 bases, V lost 10 bases, and 6 bases had no gene match. This CDR3 contains 14 residues. The CDR3 reads CATQQGFSGNTIYF. The CDR3 region has the DNA TGTGCCACCCAACAGGGGTTCTCTGGAAACACCATATATTTT.

The chain is built from TRBV11-2 and TRBJ2-7, with a weak D call TRBD1 (6 bases). This CDR3 has 15 amino acids. Germline V CDR1 and CDR2: SGHAT, FQNNGV. Trimming cost V 2 bases and J 1 base, with 12 bases left between them. This CDR3 is CASSLNRDTSYEQYF. The DNA of the CDR3 is TGTGCCAGCAGCTTAAACCGGGACACGTCCTACGAGCAGTACTTC.

This clone was seen once. This rearrangement joins TRBV30 to TRBJ2-5, with D possibly being TRBD2 (7 bases). The germline V gene encodes CDR1 GTSNPN and CDR2 SVGIG (reference sequence). V was trimmed by 3 bases and J by 1 base, leaving 9 bases between them. This CDR3 comprises 13 residues. As DNA, the CDR3 is TGTGCCTGGAGGGGGGGGCCCCAAGAGACCCAGTACTTC. Protein sequence: CAWRGGPQETQYF. The full variable domain, rest sourced from reference TRBV30 and TRBJ2-5, is SQTIHQWPATLVQPVGSPLSLECTVEGTSNPNLYWYRQAAGRGLQLLFYSVGIGQISSEVPQNLSASRPQDRQFILSSKKLLLSDSGFYLCAWRGGPQETQYFGPGTRLLVL.

The chain employs TRBV28 and TRBJ1-2, with a weak D call TRBD1 (5 bases). The CDR3 loop spans 13 amino acids. Germline lookup yields CDR1 MDHEN and CDR2 SYDVKM. V dropped 3 bases and J dropped 3 bases, with 8 bases sitting between them. The CDR3 here is CASSLVGDYGYTF. DNA of the CDR3: TGTGCCAGCAGTTTGGTAGGGGACTATGGCTACACCTTC.

The chain has TRBV6-1 and TRBJ2-5; TRBD1 matches at 7 bases. V shed 7 bases, J shed 5 bases, and the junction held 7 bases outside the gene matches. Per the germline V gene, CDR1 is MNHNS and CDR2 is SASEGT. CDR3 length equals 13 residues. CDR3 amino acids: CASNPRGLETQYF. As DNA, the CDR3 is TGTGCCAGCAATCCTAGGGGGCTGGAGACCCAGTACTTC.

This chain joins TRBV7-6 and TRBJ2-5, with D unclear. This CDR3 is built from 14 residues. Germline CDR1 is SGHVS and CDR2 is FNYEAQ. Trimming left V 1 base short and J 1 base short, with 7 bases between. The CDR3 sequence: CASSLGLIQETQYF. The CDR3 DNA is TGTGCCAGCAGCTTAGGACTTATCCAAGAGACCCAGTACTTC.

The rearrangement uses TRBV5-1 and TRBJ1-4, with D tentatively TRBD1 (6 bases). Trimming cost V 0 bases and J 10 bases, with 13 bases left between them. The CDR3 totals 14 residues. CDR1 is SGHRS, CDR2 YFSETQ, per germline. The chain's CDR3 is CASSLETGVGKLFF. The CDR3 nucleotides read TGCGCCAGCAGCTTGGAGACAGGTGTGGGAAAACTGTTTTTT.

The chain joins TRBV9 to TRBJ2-1, with 7 positions matching TRBD2. J gave up 6 bases and V 3 bases, and 3 bases lay outside the gene matches. The V gene's germline CDR1 is SGDLS and CDR2 YYNGEE. This CDR3 has 13 amino acids. CDR3 residues: CASSALAVNEQFF. In nucleotides, the CDR3 is TGTGCCAGCAGCGCGCTAGCGGTCAATGAGCAGTTCTTC.

V gene TRBV2 combines with J gene TRBJ2-7; 7 nucleotides line up with TRBD1. CDR1 SNHLY and CDR2 FYNNEI come from the germline V gene. J lost 3 bases, V lost 9 bases, and 2 bases had no gene match. The CDR3 spans 11 residues. The CDR3 loop is CASGTVYEQYF. The CDR3 nucleotides read TGTGCCAGTGGGACAGTCTACGAGCAGTACTTC.

V gene TRBV5-6 combines with J gene TRBJ1-5, with 8 bases identical to TRBD1. This CDR3 region has 16 residues. Trimming took 1 base from V and 6 from J; bases not matched to a gene: 9. Germline CDR1 and CDR2: SGHDT and YYEEEE. CDR3: CASSLRGQGRVQPQHF. In DNA form, the CDR3 reads TGTGCCAGCAGCTTGCGCGGACAGGGTAGGGTTCAGCCCCAGCATTTT.

The rearrangement uses TRBV5-1 and TRBJ2-1; 10 bases are shared with TRBD2. The V segment lost 0 bases and the J segment 7 bases; nucleotides outside the gene matches: 4. The CDR3 is 15 residues long. The germline V gene has CDR1 SGHRS and CDR2 YFSETQ. This CDR3 is CASSLVLAGANEQFF. The CDR3 region has the DNA TGCGCCAGCAGCTTGGTGCTAGCGGGAGCAAATGAGCAGTTCTTC.

V is TRBV28 and J is TRBJ2-2, with 10 bases identical to TRBD2. The CDR3 covers 13 residues. Per the germline V gene, CDR1 is MDHEN and CDR2 is SYDVKM. The CDR3 DNA reads TGTACTAGCGGGACTCAGGGCACCGGGGAGCTGTTTTTT. Its protein is CTSGTQGTGELFF. The complete variable domain, with remaining parts taken from reference TRBV28 and TRBJ2-2, reads DVKVTQSSRYLVKRTGEKVFLECVQDMDHENMFWYRQDPGLGLRLIYFSYDVKMKEKGDIPEGYSVSREKKERFSLILESASTNQTSMYLCTSGTQGTGELFFGEGSRLTVL.

V usage is TRBV10-3 and J usage is TRBJ2-6, with D tentatively TRBD1 (5 bases). Trimming shortened V by 7 bases and J by 0 bases, and 7 bases separated the two germline ends. The CDR3 totals 14 residues. The germline CDR1 and CDR2 sequences are ENHRY and SYGVKD. The CDR3 coding sequence is TGTGCCATCACCAGGGACTCTGGGGCCAACGTCCTGACTTTC. It encodes CAITRDSGANVLTF.